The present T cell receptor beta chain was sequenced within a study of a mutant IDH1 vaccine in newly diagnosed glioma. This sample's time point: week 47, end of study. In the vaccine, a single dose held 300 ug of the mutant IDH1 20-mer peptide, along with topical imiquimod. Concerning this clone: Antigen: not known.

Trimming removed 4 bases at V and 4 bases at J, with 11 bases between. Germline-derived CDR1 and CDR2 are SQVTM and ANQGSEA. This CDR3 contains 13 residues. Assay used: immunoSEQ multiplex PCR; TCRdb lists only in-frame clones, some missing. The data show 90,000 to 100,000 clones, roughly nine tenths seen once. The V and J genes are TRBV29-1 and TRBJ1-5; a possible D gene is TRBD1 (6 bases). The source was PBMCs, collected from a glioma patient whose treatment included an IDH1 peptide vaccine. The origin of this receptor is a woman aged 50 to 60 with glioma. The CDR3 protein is CSVAQGPNQPQHF. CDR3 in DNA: TGCAGCGTTGCACAGGGACCTAATCAGCCCCAGCATTTT.